Each of the 24 T cell receptor beta chains below was sequenced from the same sample in a study of technical replicates of blood from several donors. Some clones are missing from TCRdb's copy, which holds only in-frame ones; the method was immunoSEQ multiplex PCR. This table has roughly 83,000 clones, around nine tenths appearing once. The specimen was T cells isolated from PBMCs. These receptors all come from a human donor in good health.

This clone showed up just once. The rearrangement links TRBV5-4 to TRBJ2-1; 8 bases agree with TRBD2. With V trimmed by 4 bases and J by 8 bases, 11 bases remained unmatched. The CDR3 spans 15 residues. Germline V gene data show CDR1 as SGHNT and CDR2 as YYREEE (reference sequence). The CDR3 loop is CASSMPGLGWYEQFF. The CDR3 region has the DNA TGTGCCAGCAGCATGCCGGGACTAGGATGGTATGAGCAGTTCTTC. Full variable domain (missing parts from reference TRBV5-4 and TRBJ2-1): ETGVTQSPTHLIKTRGQQVTLRCSSQSGHNTVSWYQQALGQGPQFIFQYYREEENGRGNFPPRFSGLQFPNYSSELNVNALELDDSALYLCASSMPGLGWYEQFFGPGTRLTVL.

V gene TRBV6-1 combines with J gene TRBJ2-6; D is perhaps TRBD1 (6 bases). CDR3 length: 17 amino acids. Germline lookup yields CDR1 MNHNS and CDR2 SASEGT. Trimming stripped 4 bases from V and 3 bases from J, with 16 bases between. Written as DNA, the CDR3 is TGTGCCAGCAGTGCCGGGACACCATCAATTGGGGCCAACGTCCTGACTTTC. It encodes CASSAGTPSIGANVLTF.

The chain carries TRBV7-9 and TRBJ2-1; the D is unclear. The CDR3 contains 14 residues. Trimming removed 8 bases from V and 0 bases from J, with 11 bases in between. The germline CDR1 and CDR2 sequences are SEHNR and FQNEAQ (reference sequence). The CDR3 DNA sequence: TGTGCCAGCGTACGTGGCGGCTCCTACAATGAGCAGTTCTTC. Encoded protein: CASVRGGSYNEQFF.

The gene calls are TRBV5-1 and TRBJ2-5; 7 bases map to TRBD2. The CDR3 spans 14 residues. J was trimmed by 3 bases and V by 3 bases; bases with no gene match: 5. Germline V gene sequence: CDR1 SGHRS, CDR2 YFSETQ. DNA for the CDR3: TGCGCCAGCAGCTGGTGGACTAGTGAAGAGACCCAGTACTTC. This codes for CASSWWTSEETQYF.

CDR3 sequence reads: CASSPLAGAETQYF. The CDR3 DNA follows: TGTGCCAGCAGTCCGCTAGCGGGAGCGGAGACCCAGTACTTC. V gene TRBV28 combines with J gene TRBJ2-5, with 10 bases identical to TRBD2. The CDR3 totals 14 residues. The germline CDR1 and CDR2 sequences are MDHEN and SYDVKM. The ends lost 5 bases at V and 5 bases at J; junction bases unmatched: 5.

The chain carries TRBV5-6 and TRBJ2-3, with a possible D match to TRBD2 (5 bases). CDR3 size: 18 residues. Per the germline V gene, CDR1 is SGHDT and CDR2 is YYEEEE. Between the trimmed V and J ends, which lost 0 bases and 5 bases, there was a span of 22 bases. CDR3 bases: TGTGCCAGCAGCTTGGTGCCTTTTGTTAAGCGGTCCGGAGATACGCAGTATTTT. This sequence encodes CASSLVPFVKRSGDTQYF.

The chain has TRBV6-6 and TRBJ2-3; the match to TRBD2 covers 12 bases. This CDR3 is 14 amino acids long. CDR1 and CDR2 (germline): MNHNY, SVGAGI (reference sequence). Trimming cost V 4 bases and J 7 bases; bases outside gene matches: 3. The CDR3 is CASSLTSGSNTQYF. In DNA form, the CDR3 reads TGTGCCAGCAGTTTGACTAGCGGGAGTAATACGCAGTATTTT.

V usage is TRBV4-1 and J usage is TRBJ2-1, with a weak D call TRBD1 (6 bases). Trimming cost V 4 bases and J 8 bases, with 21 bases left between them. The CDR3 loop spans 16 amino acids. The germline CDR1 and CDR2 sequences are MGHRA and YSYEKL. In nucleotides, the CDR3 is TGCGCCAGCAGCCCAGGGCCCGGACAGCCCTCCGATGAGCAGTTCTTC. It encodes CASSPGPGQPSDEQFF.

This sequence joins TRBV15 and TRBJ2-7; 7 bases fit TRBD2. The CDR3 covers 17 residues. CDR1 is LNHNV, CDR2 YYDKDF, per germline (reference sequence). V shed 0 bases, J shed 0 bases, and the junction held 8 bases outside the gene matches. The CDR3 coding sequence is TGTGCCACCAGCAGAGATCGTTTCCTAGCGGACTCCTACGAGCAGTACTTC. Encoded protein: CATSRDRFLADSYEQYF.

This chain joins TRBV5-1 and TRBJ1-6; 7 nucleotides align to TRBD1. The CDR3 runs to 16 residues. J was trimmed by 2 bases and V by 2 bases; bases with no gene match: 4. Germline V gene sequence: CDR1 SGHRS, CDR2 YFSETQ. CDR3 protein: CASSFHRGPYNSPLHF. The DNA for the CDR3 is TGCGCCAGCAGCTTCCACAGGGGCCCCTATAATTCACCCCTCCACTTT.

This chain connects TRBV6-5 to TRBJ1-4; D gene ambiguous. CDR1 MNHEY and CDR2 SVGAGI come from the germline V gene. Trimming left V 0 bases short and J 7 bases short, with 15 bases between. CDR3 length: 16 residues. CDR3 in DNA: TGTGCCAGCAGTTACTCGATAGGAGGGATGGGTGAAAAACTGTTTTTT. This codes for CASSYSIGGMGEKLFF.

This chain links TRBV5-1 with TRBJ2-3; maybe TRBD2 (5 bases). The germline V and J ends were trimmed by 5 bases and 5 bases, with 12 bases remaining between them. The CDR3 extends over 13 amino acids. Germline-derived CDR1 and CDR2 are SGHRS and YFSETQ. This CDR3 is CASSSLGGDTQYF. CDR3 coding DNA: TGCGCCAGCAGTTCCTTAGGAGGAGATACGCAGTATTTT.

This rearrangement joins TRBV9 to TRBJ2-1; 11 bases line up with TRBD2. CDR1 and CDR2 from the germline V gene are SGDLS and YYNGEE. The CDR3 loop spans 15 amino acids. V gave up 0 bases and J gave up 9 bases; unmatched junction bases: 5. The CDR3 bases are TGTGCCAGCAGCGTAGTAGCGGGGGGGCCAGGTGAGCAGTTCTTC. It translates to CASSVVAGGPGEQFF.

The V call is TRBV19, the J call TRBJ1-3, with 10 bases that match TRBD1. The V gene's germline CDR1 is LNHDA and CDR2 SQIVND (reference sequence). J lost 4 bases, V lost 6 bases, and 6 bases had no gene match. The CDR3 runs to 15 residues. The CDR3 sequence: CASSTGQGSGNTIYF. The DNA for the CDR3 is TGTGCCAGTAGCACGGGACAGGGGTCCGGAAACACCATATATTTT. The full variable domain, with the rest looked up from reference TRBV19 and TRBJ1-3, is DGGITQSPKYLFRKEGQNVTLSCEQNLNHDAMYWYRQDPGQGLRLIYYSQIVNDFQKGDIAEGYSVSREKKESFPLTVTSAQKNPTAFYLCASSTGQGSGNTIYFGEGSWLTVV.

This clone occurred once. CDR3 bases: TGTGCCAGTATCAGAAGCCCGGGACAGATAAGTAACTATGGCTACACCTTC. Translating gives CASIRSPGQISNYGYTF. This sequence joins TRBV19 and TRBJ1-2; 7 nucleotides line up with TRBD1. The V and J ends lost 7 bases and 1 base, in that order; junction bases with no gene match: 15. The CDR3 is 17 residues long. Germline V gene lookup returns CDR1 LNHDA and CDR2 SQIVND (reference sequence).

The V and J genes are TRBV4-1 and TRBJ1-4, with a weak D call TRBD1 (6 bases). The CDR3 consists of 16 residues. The germline V gene encodes CDR1 MGHRA and CDR2 YSYEKL. The V end lost 3 bases, the J end lost 13 bases, and 24 bases lay between the germline ends. The CDR3 sequence is CASSQPRDMRTEGLFF. The CDR3 nucleotides are TGCGCCAGCAGCCAGCCCCGGGACATGAGGACGGAAGGACTGTTTTTT.

The count of this clone is one. As DNA, the CDR3 is TGTGCCAGTATGACAGGGGGCACAGATACGCAGTATTTT. This codes for CASMTGGTDTQYF. The V call is TRBV19, the J call TRBJ2-3; 8 bases fit TRBD1. The germline V gene has CDR1 LNHDA and CDR2 SQIVND (reference sequence). The CDR3 has 13 amino acids. With V trimmed by 7 bases and J by 1 base, 1 base remained unmatched.

The V gene is TRBV30, the J gene TRBJ2-7, with 10 bases lining up with TRBD1. There are 14 residues in the CDR3. With 4 bases clipped from V and 3 bases from J, the junction kept 6 bases outside the gene matches. Germline lookup yields CDR1 GTSNPN and CDR2 SVGIG (reference sequence). The CDR3 protein is CAWTKDRGLYEQYF. CDR3 coding DNA: TGTGCCTGGACCAAAGACAGGGGGCTCTACGAGCAGTACTTC.

The rearrangement links TRBV6-1 to TRBJ2-3; D unresolved. The germline V gene has CDR1 MNHNS and CDR2 SASEGT. The V end lost 1 base, the J end lost 1 base, and 3 bases lay between the germline ends. The CDR3 totals 13 residues. This CDR3 reads CASSEGGTDTQYF. The CDR3 DNA is TGTGCCAGCAGTGAAGGAGGCACAGATACGCAGTATTTT.

This chain links TRBV10-3 with TRBJ2-5, with D possibly matching TRBD1 (5 bases). V lost 6 bases, J lost 3 bases, and 14 bases lay in between. CDR1 is ENHRY and CDR2 is SYGVKD in the germline V gene. This CDR3 is 14 amino acids long. CDR3 loop: CAISGGHIEETQYF. The CDR3 DNA is TGTGCCATCAGCGGTGGACACATAGAAGAGACCCAGTACTTC.

The rearrangement links TRBV30 to TRBJ2-1; D perhaps matches TRBD2 (6 bases). The CDR3 sequence is 14 residues long. Deletions cut 0 bases from V and 9 bases from J, with 15 bases between. Germline CDR1 is GTSNPN and CDR2 is SVGIG (reference sequence). CDR3 in DNA: TGTGCCTGGAGTGTAGGACGCGGGGCTAGTGAGCAGTTCTTC. The encoded protein is CAWSVGRGASEQFF.

The V call is TRBV5-8, the J call TRBJ1-1, with D uncertain. There are 14 residues in the CDR3. Trimming shortened V by 0 bases and J by 1 base, and 7 bases separated the two germline ends. Germline V gene lookup returns CDR1 SGHTS and CDR2 YDEGEE. CDR3 nucleotide sequence: TGTGCCAGCAGCTTGGCCTCCTGGAACACTGAAGCTTTCTTT. This codes for CASSLASWNTEAFF.

This chain links TRBV5-4 with TRBJ1-6, with a weak D call TRBD1 (6 bases). Germline loops: CDR1 SGHNT, CDR2 YYREEE (reference sequence). V lost 3 bases and J lost 7, with 14 bases in between. The CDR3 has 15 residues. In DNA form, the CDR3 reads TGTGCCAGCAGCTGGGATGGACAGAGCAATTCACCCCTCCACTTT. Translation gives CASSWDGQSNSPLHF.

The chain has TRBV11-2 and TRBJ2-5; 8 bases fit TRBD1. There are 16 residues in the CDR3. The ends lost 1 base at V and 1 base at J; junction bases unmatched: 5. Germline V gene data show CDR1 as SGHAT and CDR2 as FQNNGV. CDR3 nucleotide sequence: TGTGCCAGCAGCTTAGGGCCAGGGGGCCCCCAAGAGACCCAGTACTTC. Translated: CASSLGPGGPQETQYF. The complete variable domain, with remaining parts taken from reference TRBV11-2 and TRBJ2-5, reads EAGVAQSPRYKIIEKRQSVAFWCNPISGHATLYWYQQILGQGPKLLIQFQNNGVVDDSQLPKDRFSAERLKGVDSTLKIQPAKLEDSAVYLCASSLGPGGPQETQYFGPGTRLLVL.